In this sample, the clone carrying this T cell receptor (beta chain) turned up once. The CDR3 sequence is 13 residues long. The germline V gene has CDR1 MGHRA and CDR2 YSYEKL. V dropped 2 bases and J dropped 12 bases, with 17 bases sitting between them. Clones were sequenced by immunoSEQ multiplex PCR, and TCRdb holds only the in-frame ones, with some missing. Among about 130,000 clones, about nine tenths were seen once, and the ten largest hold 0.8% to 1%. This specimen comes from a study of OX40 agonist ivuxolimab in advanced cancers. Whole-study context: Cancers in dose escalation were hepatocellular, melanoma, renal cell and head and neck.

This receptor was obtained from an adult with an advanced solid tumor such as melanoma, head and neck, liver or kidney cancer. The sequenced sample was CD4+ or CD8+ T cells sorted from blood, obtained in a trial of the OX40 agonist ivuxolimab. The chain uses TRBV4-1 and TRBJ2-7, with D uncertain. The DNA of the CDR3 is TGCGCCAGCAGCCAACCCCCCTGGGCGTCGTTGTACTTC. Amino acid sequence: CASSQPPWASLYF.